This T cell receptor (beta chain) comes out of a study of CD8 T cells in ankylosing spondylitis. Whole-study findings and limits: Clones tied to disease were said to be significantly enriched in matched ankylosing spondylitis synovial fluid. Made up of roughly 8 highly homologous variants, a TCR beta motif appeared characteristic of ankylosing spondylitis blood.

There are a few counts of this clonotype. The antigen is not known. V lost 5 bases and J lost 5; bases outside the gene matches: 18. The CDR3 spans 17 residues. CDR1 SGHRS and CDR2 YFSETQ come from the germline V gene. TCRdb itself ran the 5' RACE reads through MiXCR, one entry per CDR3 protein. Of nearly 350,000 distinct CDR3 sequences in the sample, approximately 14% were seen once. The TCR sequence derives from a male donor with ankylosing spondylitis or in good health (not recorded which). Sequencing was done on a sample of blood, either unsorted or a sorted T cell fraction (not recorded which). This sequence joins TRBV5-1 and TRBJ1-2, with 7 bases that match TRBD1. The CDR3 DNA reads TGCGCCAGCAGTTCTATCGCCGGGACAGCGCTTACTTATGGCTACACCTTC. It yields the protein CASSSIAGTALTYGYTF.